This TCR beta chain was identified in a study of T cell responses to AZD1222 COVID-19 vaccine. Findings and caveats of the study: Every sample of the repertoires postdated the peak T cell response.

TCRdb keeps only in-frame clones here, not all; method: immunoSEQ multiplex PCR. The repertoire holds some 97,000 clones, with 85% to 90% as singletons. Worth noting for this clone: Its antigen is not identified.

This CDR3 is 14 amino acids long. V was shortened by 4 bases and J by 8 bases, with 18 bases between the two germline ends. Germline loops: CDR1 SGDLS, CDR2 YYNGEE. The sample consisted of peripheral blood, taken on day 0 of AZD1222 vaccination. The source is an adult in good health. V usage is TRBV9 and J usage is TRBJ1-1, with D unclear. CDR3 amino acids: CASSPRSERKEAFF. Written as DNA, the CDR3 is TGTGCCAGCAGCCCGCGTAGTGAGCGCAAAGAAGCTTTCTTT.